Following are 32 T cell receptor beta chains from one sample sequenced in a study of blood T cell repertoires in COVID-19. Sequenced by immunoSEQ multiplex PCR; TCRdb stores in-frame clones only, minus some. Among 45,000 or so clones listed, roughly 80% were seen once. Sample: peripheral blood. Receptors originate from a human donor in a cohort sampled during active COVID-19.

The chain recombines TRBV7-9 with TRBJ2-3; D possibly corresponds to TRBD2 (6 bases). This CDR3 is 15 amino acids long. Trimming shortened V by 6 bases and J by 0 bases, and 13 bases separated the two germline ends. Germline values: CDR1 SEHNR, CDR2 FQNEAQ (reference sequence). In nucleotides, the CDR3 is TGTGCCAGCAGACGGCCGGGACTTAGCACAGATACGCAGTATTTT. It is translated as CASRRPGLSTDTQYF.

The rearrangement links TRBV6-5 to TRBJ2-5; D is perhaps TRBD1 (5 bases). Germline V gives CDR1 MNHEY, CDR2 SVGAGI. The CDR3 covers 14 residues. V was clipped by 5 bases and J by 5 bases, with 15 bases between them. CDR3 in DNA: TGTGCCAGCAGTCCCCAGACAGTTCGGGAGACCCAGTACTTC. Its translation: CASSPQTVRETQYF.

This clone was detected a few times. The V and J genes are TRBV3-1 (or the pseudogene TRBV3-2) and TRBJ2-7, with D hard to call. The CDR3 consists of 11 residues. Per the germline V gene, CDR1 is LGHDT and CDR2 is YNNKEL (reference sequence). V was pared by 0 bases and J by 6 bases, with 3 bases between. Here the CDR3 DNA reads TGTGCCAGCAGCCAAGAGGCCGAGCAGTACTTC. It codes for CASSQEAEQYF.

The V gene is TRBV27, the J gene TRBJ2-1; the match to TRBD2 covers 7 bases. Germline V gene sequence: CDR1 MNHEY, CDR2 SMNVEV (reference sequence). V lost 8 bases to trimming and J lost 6 bases; unmatched junction nucleotides: 4. The CDR3 is made up of 12 amino acids. The CDR3 loop reads CASGGRGNEQFF. CDR3 DNA: TGTGCCAGCGGAGGGAGGGGCAATGAGCAGTTCTTC.

The rearrangement joins TRBV24-1 to TRBJ1-4, with a possible D match to TRBD1 (6 bases). V was trimmed by 7 bases and J by 5 bases, leaving 7 bases between them. The CDR3 contains 12 residues. The germline CDR1 and CDR2 sequences are KGHDR and SFDVKD. The CDR3 bases are TGTGCCACCAGAGACAGGAATGAAAAACTGTTTTTT. Residues: CATRDRNEKLFF.

The chain carries TRBV21-1 and TRBJ2-7; the table's D call, TRBD1, was not checked against the DNA. TRBV21-1 is a recognized pseudogene. This CDR3 has 17 residues. CDR3 sequence: CASSKEGRGQGTYEQYF. CDR3 sequence (DNA): TGTGCCAGCAGCAAAGAGGGTCGAGGACAGGGGACCTACGAGCAGTACTTC.

The gene calls are TRBV7-2 and TRBJ1-2, with D possibly matching TRBD1 (6 bases). Between the trimmed V and J ends, which lost 5 bases and 4 bases, there was a span of 14 bases. Germline loops: CDR1 SGHTA, CDR2 FQGNSA. CDR3 length: 14 residues. CDR3 residues: CASSPTAGAYGYTF. Here the CDR3 DNA reads TGTGCCAGCAGCCCCACCGCGGGGGCCTATGGCTACACCTTC.

The chain has TRBV4-2 and TRBJ1-6; TRBD1 matches 8 bases. The CDR3 is made up of 14 amino acids. CDR1 and CDR2 (germline): LGHNA, YNFKEQ. Germline trimming cut 4 bases from V and 7 bases from J; bases unmatched to any gene: 3. The CDR3 DNA follows: TGTGCCAGCAGCCCCGGACAGGGCAATTCACCCCTCCACTTT. Encoded protein: CASSPGQGNSPLHF.

The V call is TRBV7-9, the J call TRBJ2-7, with 9 bases lining up with TRBD1. Germline V lookup: CDR1 SEHNR, CDR2 FQNEAQ (reference sequence). The CDR3 covers 16 residues. The ends lost 5 bases at V and 3 bases at J; junction bases unmatched: 11. CDR3 sequence reads: CASSPGPGQGYYEQYF. In DNA form, the CDR3 reads TGTGCCAGCAGCCCCGGCCCGGGACAGGGCTACTACGAGCAGTACTTC.

This clone was observed a few times. The CDR3 DNA is TGTGCCAGCCGTTCTTCCGGGACAGGATACGAGCAGTACTTC. As protein: CASRSSGTGYEQYF. The V gene is TRBV6-2 or TRBV6-3, the J gene TRBJ2-7; 8 nucleotides align to TRBD1. J lost 4 bases, V lost 8 bases, and 10 bases had no gene match. Germline lookup yields CDR1 MNHEY and CDR2 SVGEGT. The length of the CDR3 is 14 residues.

The rearrangement uses TRBV7-3 and TRBJ2-3, with D perhaps TRBD2 (6 bases). CDR3 length equals 14 residues. Trimming took off 5 bases at V and 0 bases at J, with 9 bases between the two ends. CDR1 SGHTA and CDR2 FQGTGA come from the germline V gene. DNA of the CDR3: TGTGCCAGCAGCCATAGCGGTAGCACAGATACGCAGTATTTT. Encoded protein: CASSHSGSTDTQYF. The whole variable domain, remainder taken from reference TRBV7-3 and TRBJ2-3, is GAGVSQTPSNKVTEKGKYVELRCDPISGHTALYWYRQSLGQGPEFLIYFQGTGAADDSGLPNDRFFAVRPEGSVSTLKIQRTERGDSAVYLCASSHSGSTDTQYFGPGTRLTVL.

V usage is TRBV4-1 and J usage is TRBJ2-1, with D unclear. Germline lookup yields CDR1 MGHRA and CDR2 YSYEKL. Trimming removed 4 bases at V and 0 bases at J, with 13 bases between. The CDR3 consists of 16 residues. CDR3 DNA sequence: TGCGCCAGCAGCCGTTTCCTGGCCAGCTCCTACAATGAGCAGTTCTTC. Its protein product is CASSRFLASSYNEQFF.

The chain recombines TRBV6-5 with TRBJ2-2; a weak D match, TRBD2 (5 bases). The CDR3 contains 15 residues. Germline values: CDR1 MNHEY, CDR2 SVGAGI. V was clipped by 7 bases and J by 1 base, with 13 bases between them. The CDR3 DNA is TGTGCCAGCAAGTATAGCGCCAGGAACACCGGGGAGCTGTTTTTT. Its protein product is CASKYSARNTGELFF.

The rearrangement links TRBV5-1 to TRBJ2-1; 8 bases align to TRBD1. V gave up 5 bases and J gave up 8 bases; unmatched junction bases: 15. Germline loops: CDR1 SGHRS, CDR2 YFSETQ. The CDR3 runs to 16 residues. The CDR3 spells CASSQDGQGGVDEQFF. Written as DNA, the CDR3 is TGCGCCAGCAGTCAAGACGGACAGGGTGGGGTCGATGAGCAGTTCTTC.

This chain joins TRBV6-1 and TRBJ1-2; the match to TRBD1 covers 7 bases. This CDR3 is built from 16 residues. Germline assignment: CDR1 MNHNS and CDR2 SASEGT. V was clipped by 2 bases and J by 0 bases; unmatched bases: 6. CDR3 amino acids: CASSEQGDLPNYGYTF. CDR3 coding DNA: TGTGCCAGCAGTGAACAGGGGGACCTCCCTAACTATGGCTACACCTTC.

CDR3 loop: CASSDGTSGTETQYF. The CDR3 DNA sequence: TGTGCCAGCAGTGATGGGACTAGCGGGACAGAGACCCAGTACTTC. The rearrangement joins TRBV6-1 to TRBJ2-5, with 13 bases matching TRBD2. Germline trimming cut 3 bases from V and 4 bases from J; bases unmatched to any gene: 2. This CDR3 spans 15 amino acids. Germline V gene lookup returns CDR1 MNHNS and CDR2 SASEGT.

The V call is TRBV11-2, the J call TRBJ2-1, with D possibly TRBD1 on 6 matching bases. V dropped 5 bases and J dropped 3 bases, with 14 bases sitting between them. This CDR3 is built from 15 residues. Germline CDR1 and CDR2: SGHAT and FQNNGV. The DNA for the CDR3 is TGTGCCAGCAGCCCCCGGCCAGGGGACTACAATGAGCAGTTCTTC. Protein sequence: CASSPRPGDYNEQFF.

The chain recombines TRBV28 with TRBJ1-3; D is undetermined. Germline CDR1 is MDHEN and CDR2 is SYDVKM. The CDR3 loop spans 15 amino acids. Trimming took 3 bases from V and 2 from J, leaving 11 bases between them. The chain's CDR3 is CASSFNTVTGNTIYF. In DNA, the CDR3 is TGTGCCAGCAGTTTTAACACAGTGACTGGAAACACCATATATTTT. Full variable domain (remainder filled in from reference TRBV28 and TRBJ1-3): DVKVTQSSRYLVKRTGEKVFLECVQDMDHENMFWYRQDPGLGLRLIYFSYDVKMKEKGDIPEGYSVSREKKERFSLILESASTNQTSMYLCASSFNTVTGNTIYFGEGSWLTVV.

In its sample, this clone was seen a few times. The chain has TRBV4-3 and TRBJ2-2; maybe TRBD2 (6 bases). The V end was cut by 0 bases, the J end by 3 bases, with 11 bases between. The germline gives CDR1 LGHNA, CDR2 YSLEER. This CDR3 comprises 16 residues. The CDR3 sequence is CASSQDLTSYTGELFF. CDR3 coding DNA: TGCGCCAGCAGCCAAGATCTAACTAGCTACACCGGGGAGCTGTTTTTT.

V and J are TRBV24-1 and TRBJ2-5; D might be TRBD2 (5 bases). The CDR3 is 16 residues long. The V gene's germline CDR1 is KGHDR and CDR2 SFDVKD. V was clipped by 4 bases and J by 1 base, with 15 bases between them. The CDR3 sequence is CATSDKGPGVQETQYF. In nucleotides, the CDR3 is TGTGCCACCAGTGACAAGGGCCCCGGGGTCCAAGAGACCCAGTACTTC.

V gene TRBV30 combines with J gene TRBJ1-3; TRBD1 agrees at 10 bases. The germline CDR1 and CDR2 sequences are GTSNPN and SVGIG (reference sequence). The CDR3 is made up of 15 amino acids. V trimming: 7 bases; J trimming: 2 bases; junction bases outside the gene matches: 8. This CDR3 is CASRTGGAPGNTIYF. CDR3 bases: TGTGCCTCCAGGACAGGGGGGGCCCCTGGAAACACCATATATTTT.

The chain combines TRBV6-1 with TRBJ2-3; D not certain. The CDR3 loop spans 13 amino acids. Germline values: CDR1 MNHNS, CDR2 SASEGT. V lost 3 bases to trimming and J lost 6 bases, with 10 bases between them. CDR3 bases: TGTGCCAGCAGTGAGTATGGCCTTGATACGCAGTATTTT. It specifies CASSEYGLDTQYF.

This chain joins TRBV28 and TRBJ2-7, with D possibly being TRBD2 (5 bases). This CDR3 spans 15 amino acids. From germline, CDR1 is MDHEN and CDR2 SYDVKM. V was cut by 5 bases and J by 0 bases, with 14 bases left in between. The CDR3 DNA reads as TGTGCCAGCAGTCCCTGGGCGGGTTCCTCCTACGAGCAGTACTTC. Its translation is CASSPWAGSSYEQYF.

The chain recombines TRBV11-3 with TRBJ2-2; D is perhaps TRBD1 (6 bases). Trimming stripped 5 bases from V and 0 bases from J, with 10 bases between. The CDR3 is 15 amino acids. Germline V gene sequence: CDR1 SGHNT, CDR2 YENEEA. CDR3 sequence (DNA): TGTGCCAGCAGCCGAGAGGGGGCGAACACCGGGGAGCTGTTTTTT. As protein: CASSREGANTGELFF.

This clone has just a few counts. This chain links TRBV19 with TRBJ2-2, with D perhaps TRBD2 (6 bases). Per germline, CDR1 LNHDA and CDR2 SQIVND (reference sequence). CDR3 size: 14 residues. V was cut by 8 bases and J by 4 bases, with 14 bases left in between. Here the CDR3 reads CASQSREPTGELFF. CDR3 sequence (DNA): TGTGCCAGTCAGAGCCGGGAGCCCACCGGGGAGCTGTTTTTT.

V usage is TRBV24-1 and J usage is TRBJ2-1; the match to TRBD2 covers 9 bases. The V segment lost 8 bases and the J segment 9 bases; nucleotides outside the gene matches: 4. The CDR3 runs 12 residues. CDR1 is KGHDR, CDR2 SFDVKD, per germline. The CDR3 protein is CATTSGNSEQFF. CDR3 DNA: TGTGCCACCACTAGCGGGAATAGTGAGCAGTTCTTC.

This clone was detected a few times. The rearrangement uses TRBV10-3 and TRBJ1-2; 8 bases match TRBD1. Germline V gene lookup returns CDR1 ENHRY and CDR2 SYGVKD. The CDR3 is made up of 14 amino acids. Trimming at V came to 3 bases and at J to 8 bases, leaving 8 bases not matched to a gene. CDR3 in amino acids: CAISDLGQGTGYTF. CDR3 nucleotide sequence: TGTGCCATCAGTGATTTAGGACAGGGTACCGGCTACACCTTC.

V is TRBV6-5 and J is TRBJ2-7, with a weak D call TRBD1 (6 bases). This CDR3 spans 14 amino acids. V was clipped by 6 bases and J by 2 bases, with 14 bases between them. Germline CDR1 MNHEY, CDR2 SVGAGI. CDR3 sequence (DNA): TGTGCCAGCAGGTTCGAGGCAGGGGCCTACGAGCAGTACTTC. It specifies CASRFEAGAYEQYF.

This chain connects TRBV2 to TRBJ2-1; 14 bases are shared with TRBD2. Trimming took 6 bases from V and 12 from J; bases not matched to a gene: 4. Germline CDR1 and CDR2: SNHLY and FYNNEI. CDR3 size: 13 residues. CDR3 amino acids: CASSGTSGSWQFF. In nucleotides, the CDR3 is TGTGCCAGCAGCGGGACTAGCGGGAGTTGGCAGTTCTTC.

CDR3 nucleotides: TGTGCCAGTAGCCCGGCGGCAGGGGGCGCAGAGACCCAGTACTTC. This sequence encodes CASSPAAGGAETQYF. This chain connects TRBV19 to TRBJ2-5, with 8 bases fitting TRBD1. Germline CDR1 LNHDA, CDR2 SQIVND (reference sequence). CDR3 size: 15 residues. V lost 6 bases to trimming and J lost 4 bases; unmatched junction nucleotides: 10.

This rearrangement joins TRBV10-3 to TRBJ2-2; 7 bases align to TRBD1. Germline V gene sequence: CDR1 ENHRY, CDR2 SYGVKD. CDR3 length: 14 residues. The J segment lost 0 bases and the V segment lost 5 bases, leaving 0 bases of the junction unmatched. The chain's CDR3 is CAISQGANTGELFF. The DNA for the CDR3 is TGTGCCATCAGTCAGGGGGCGAACACCGGGGAGCTGTTTTTT.

This chain joins TRBV11-3 and TRBJ2-1, with 7 positions matching TRBD2. The J segment lost 7 bases and the V segment lost 4 bases, leaving 7 bases of the junction unmatched. The germline gives CDR1 SGHNT, CDR2 YENEEA. This CDR3 spans 14 amino acids. For the CDR3, the DNA is TGTGCCAGCAGCTCCTGGGGCGGGGGAAATGAGCAGTTCTTC. Translated: CASSSWGGGNEQFF.